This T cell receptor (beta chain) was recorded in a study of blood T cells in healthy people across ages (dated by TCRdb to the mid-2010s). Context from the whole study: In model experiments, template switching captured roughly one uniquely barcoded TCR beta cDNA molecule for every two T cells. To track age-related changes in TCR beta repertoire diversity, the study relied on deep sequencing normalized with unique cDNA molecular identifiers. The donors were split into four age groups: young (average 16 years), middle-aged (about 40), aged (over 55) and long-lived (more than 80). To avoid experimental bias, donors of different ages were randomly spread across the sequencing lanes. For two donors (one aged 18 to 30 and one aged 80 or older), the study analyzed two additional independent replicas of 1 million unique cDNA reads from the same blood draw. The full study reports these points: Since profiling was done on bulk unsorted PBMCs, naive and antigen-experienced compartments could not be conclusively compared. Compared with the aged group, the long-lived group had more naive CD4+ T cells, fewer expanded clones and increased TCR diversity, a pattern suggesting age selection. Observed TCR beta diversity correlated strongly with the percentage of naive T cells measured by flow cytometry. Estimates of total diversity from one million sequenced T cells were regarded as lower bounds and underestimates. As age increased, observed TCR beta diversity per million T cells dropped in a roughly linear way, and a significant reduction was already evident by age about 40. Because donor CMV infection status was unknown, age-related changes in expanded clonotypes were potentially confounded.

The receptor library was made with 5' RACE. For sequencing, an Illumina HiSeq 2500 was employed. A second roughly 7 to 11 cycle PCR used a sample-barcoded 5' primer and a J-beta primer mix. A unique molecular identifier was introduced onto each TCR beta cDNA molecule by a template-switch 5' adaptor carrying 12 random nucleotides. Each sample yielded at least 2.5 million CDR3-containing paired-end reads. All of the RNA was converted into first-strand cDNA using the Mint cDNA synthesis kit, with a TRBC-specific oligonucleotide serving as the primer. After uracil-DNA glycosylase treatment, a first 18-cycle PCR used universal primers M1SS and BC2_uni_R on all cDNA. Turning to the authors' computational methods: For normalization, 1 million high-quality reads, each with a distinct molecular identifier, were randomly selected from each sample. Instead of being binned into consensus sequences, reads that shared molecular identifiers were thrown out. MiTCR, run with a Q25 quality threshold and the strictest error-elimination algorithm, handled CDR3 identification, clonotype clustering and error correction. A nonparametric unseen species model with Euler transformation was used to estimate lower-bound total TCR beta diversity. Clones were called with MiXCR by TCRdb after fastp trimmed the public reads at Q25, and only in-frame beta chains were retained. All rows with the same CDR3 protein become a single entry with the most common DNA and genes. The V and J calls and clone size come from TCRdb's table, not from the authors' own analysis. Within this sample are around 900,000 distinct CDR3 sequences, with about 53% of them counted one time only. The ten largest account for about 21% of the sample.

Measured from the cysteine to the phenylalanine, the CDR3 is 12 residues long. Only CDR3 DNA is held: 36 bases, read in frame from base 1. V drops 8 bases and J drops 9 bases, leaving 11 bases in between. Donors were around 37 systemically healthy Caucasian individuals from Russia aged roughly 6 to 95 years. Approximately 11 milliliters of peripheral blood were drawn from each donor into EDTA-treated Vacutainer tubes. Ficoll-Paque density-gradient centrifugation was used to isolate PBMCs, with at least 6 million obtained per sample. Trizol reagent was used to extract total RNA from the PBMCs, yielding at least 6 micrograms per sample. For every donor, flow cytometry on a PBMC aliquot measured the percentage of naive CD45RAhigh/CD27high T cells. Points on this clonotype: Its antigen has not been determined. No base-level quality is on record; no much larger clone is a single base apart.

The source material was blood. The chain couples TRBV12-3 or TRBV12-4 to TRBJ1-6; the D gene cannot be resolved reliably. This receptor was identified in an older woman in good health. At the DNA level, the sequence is TGTGCCAGCGCGGTTGAGGGTTCACCCCTCCACTTT. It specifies CASAVEGSPLHF.